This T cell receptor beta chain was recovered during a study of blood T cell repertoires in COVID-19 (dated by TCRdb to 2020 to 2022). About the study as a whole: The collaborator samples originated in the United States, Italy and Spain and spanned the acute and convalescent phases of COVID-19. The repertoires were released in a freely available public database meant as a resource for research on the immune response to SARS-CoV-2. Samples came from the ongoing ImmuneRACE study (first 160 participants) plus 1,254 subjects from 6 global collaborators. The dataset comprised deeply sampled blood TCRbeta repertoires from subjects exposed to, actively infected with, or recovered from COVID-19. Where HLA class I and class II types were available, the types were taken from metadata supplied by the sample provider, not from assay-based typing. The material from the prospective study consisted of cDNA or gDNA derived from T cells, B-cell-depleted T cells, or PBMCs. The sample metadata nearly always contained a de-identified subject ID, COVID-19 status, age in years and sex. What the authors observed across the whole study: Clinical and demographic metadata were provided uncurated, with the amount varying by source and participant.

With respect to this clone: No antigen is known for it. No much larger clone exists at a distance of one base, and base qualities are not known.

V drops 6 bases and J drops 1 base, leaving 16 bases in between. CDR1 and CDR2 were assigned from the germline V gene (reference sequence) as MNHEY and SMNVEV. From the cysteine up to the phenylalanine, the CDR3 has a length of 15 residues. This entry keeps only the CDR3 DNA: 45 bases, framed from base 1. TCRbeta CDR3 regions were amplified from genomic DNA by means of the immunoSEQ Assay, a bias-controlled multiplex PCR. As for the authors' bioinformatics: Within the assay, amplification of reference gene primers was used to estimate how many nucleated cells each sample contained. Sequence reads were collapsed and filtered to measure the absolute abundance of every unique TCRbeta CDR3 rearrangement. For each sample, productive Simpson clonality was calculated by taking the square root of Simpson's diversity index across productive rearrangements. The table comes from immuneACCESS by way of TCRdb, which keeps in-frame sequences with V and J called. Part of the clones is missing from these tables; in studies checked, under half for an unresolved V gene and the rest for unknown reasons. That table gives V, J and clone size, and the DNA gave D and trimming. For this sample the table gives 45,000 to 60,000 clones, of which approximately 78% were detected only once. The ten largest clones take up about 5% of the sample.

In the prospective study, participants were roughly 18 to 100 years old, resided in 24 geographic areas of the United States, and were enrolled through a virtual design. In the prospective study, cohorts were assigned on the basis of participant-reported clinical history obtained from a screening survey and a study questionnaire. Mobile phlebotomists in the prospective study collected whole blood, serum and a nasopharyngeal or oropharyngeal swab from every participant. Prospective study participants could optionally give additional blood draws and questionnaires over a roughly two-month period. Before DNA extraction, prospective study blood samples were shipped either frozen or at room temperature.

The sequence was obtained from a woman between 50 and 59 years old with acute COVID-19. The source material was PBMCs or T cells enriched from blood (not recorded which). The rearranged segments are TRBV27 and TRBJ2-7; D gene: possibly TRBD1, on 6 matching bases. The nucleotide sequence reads TGTGCCAGCAGGGAGAGGGGGAAACCTTCCTACGAGCAGTACTTC. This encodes CASRERGKPSYEQYF.